These 8 T cell receptor beta chains were all obtained from the same sample, sequenced in a study of blood T cells in healthy people across ages. Using a J-beta primer mix together with a sample-barcoded 5' primer, a second PCR was run for roughly 6 to 11 cycles. A single record per CDR3 protein comes from TCRdb applying MiXCR to the 5' RACE reads. The sample comprises 500,000 to 600,000 distinct CDR3 sequences, roughly a quarter of which are singletons, and approximately 17% rests with the top ten. What was sequenced was blood. The receptors come from an older woman in good health.

This chain links TRBV6-2 or TRBV6-3 with TRBJ2-2, with no clear D. Trimming shortened V by 7 bases and J by 4 bases, and 10 bases separated the two germline ends. Germline V gives CDR1 MNHEY, CDR2 SVGEGT. CDR3 size: 13 residues. This chain's CDR3 is CASTRVGTGELFF. CDR3 nucleotides: TGTGCCAGCACTAGGGTTGGCACCGGGGAGCTGTTTTTT.

This clonotype was observed many times. V is TRBV5-1 and J is TRBJ2-1; the D is unclear. Germline V gives CDR1 SGHRS, CDR2 YFSETQ. This CDR3 is 11 amino acids long. Trimming took 5 bases from V and 7 from J, leaving 7 bases between them. CDR3 in DNA: TGCGCCAGCAGTAGTAGGAATGAGCAGTTCTTC. Translated: CASSSRNEQFF.

This chain uses TRBV7-9 with TRBJ1-2; D is uncertain. Germline values: CDR1 SEHNR, CDR2 FQNEAQ (reference sequence). This CDR3 has 13 residues. V lost 1 base to trimming and J lost 6 bases, with 9 bases between them. The CDR3 loop is CASSLGQVNGYTF. The CDR3 nucleotides are TGTGCCAGCAGCTTAGGGCAGGTTAATGGCTACACCTTC.

This clonotype was counted a few times. The chain joins TRBV7-8 to TRBJ1-3; D is undetermined. The germline gives CDR1 SGHVS, CDR2 FQNEAQ. With 1 base removed from V and 6 bases from J, the gap between germline ends came to 10 bases. The CDR3 consists of 14 residues. The DNA of the CDR3 is TGTGCCAGCAGCTTAGAGTTCGCCCAAAACACCATATATTTT. Its protein product is CASSLEFAQNTIYF.

This chain uses TRBV4-3 with TRBJ2-7; weak D call: TRBD1 (5 bases). The germline CDR1 and CDR2 sequences are LGHNA and YSLEER. Trimming removed 1 base at V and 6 bases at J, with 13 bases between. This CDR3 has 14 residues. The CDR3 loop reads CASSQVIGRVEQYF. CDR3 DNA sequence: TGCGCCAGCAGCCAAGTGATCGGCAGGGTCGAGCAGTACTTC.

This clonotype was counted between two and nine times. The rearrangement uses TRBV10-3 and TRBJ2-3; 9 bases are a match to TRBD1. Losses at the gene ends were 8 bases for V and 1 base for J; bases not matched to a gene: 4. There are 14 residues in the CDR3. Per germline, CDR1 ENHRY and CDR2 SYGVKD. Here the CDR3 DNA reads TGTGCCATCCGGGACAGGGATGGCACAGATACGCAGTATTTT. Its translation: CAIRDRDGTDTQYF.

This clonotype was picked up a small number of times. The chain links TRBV11-2 to TRBJ2-3; possible D gene TRBD2, 5 bases. The CDR3 contains 12 residues. V was clipped by 4 bases and J by 6 bases, with 8 bases between them. Germline V gene sequence: CDR1 SGHAT, CDR2 FQNNGV. The CDR3 DNA reads as TGTGCCAGCAGCTACCGAGGGGATACGCAGTATTTT. As protein: CASSYRGDTQYF.

V and J are TRBV7-2 and TRBJ2-5; D not certain. The J call is doubtful: the DNA matches TRBJ2-1 better. Germline loops: CDR1 SGHTA, CDR2 FQGNSA. The CDR3 totals 15 residues. The CDR3, as DNA: TGTGCCAGCAGCCAACGCTTAGGGAACTCCCCCGAGCAGTTCTTC. It codes for CASSQRLGNSPEQFF.